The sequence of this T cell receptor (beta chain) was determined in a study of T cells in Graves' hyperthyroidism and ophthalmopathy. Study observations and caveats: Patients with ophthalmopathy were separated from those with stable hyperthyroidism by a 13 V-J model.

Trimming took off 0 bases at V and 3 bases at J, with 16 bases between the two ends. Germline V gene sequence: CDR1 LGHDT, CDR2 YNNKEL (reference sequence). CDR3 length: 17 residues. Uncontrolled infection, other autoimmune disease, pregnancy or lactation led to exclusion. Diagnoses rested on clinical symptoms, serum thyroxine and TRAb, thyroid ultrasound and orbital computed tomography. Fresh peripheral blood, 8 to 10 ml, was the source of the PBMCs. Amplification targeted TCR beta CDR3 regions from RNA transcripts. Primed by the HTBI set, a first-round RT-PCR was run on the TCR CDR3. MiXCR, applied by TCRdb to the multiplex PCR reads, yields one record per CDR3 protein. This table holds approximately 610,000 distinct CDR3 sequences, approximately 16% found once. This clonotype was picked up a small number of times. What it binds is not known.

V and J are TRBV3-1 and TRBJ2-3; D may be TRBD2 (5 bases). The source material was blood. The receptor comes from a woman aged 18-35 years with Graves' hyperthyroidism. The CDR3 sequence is CASSQDPLASVTDTQYF. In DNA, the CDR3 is TGTGCCAGCAGCCAAGACCCTCTAGCCTCCGTTACAGATACGCAGTATTTT.